Sequencing of this TCR beta chain was carried out in a study of shared clonotypes between healthy human individuals. Study-level points and caveats: Clonotypes not shared had lower generation probabilities than those common to all four donors.

This was a deep-level run. Assay used: immunoSEQ multiplex PCR; TCRdb lists only in-frame clones, some missing. The sample lists approximately 350,000 clones, around 74% occurring once. In regard to this clone: Its antigen is unidentified.

CD4+ cell separation produced CD45RA+ naive and CD45RA-negative memory subsets. The CDR3 totals 15 residues. V lost 5 bases and J lost 4, with 15 bases in between. In germline, CDR1 is MRHNA, CDR2 SNTAGT. Specimen: memory CD4+ T cells sorted from blood. Subset given: CD45RA-negative fraction. The chain is built from TRBV6-4 and TRBJ2-1, with D hard to call. The TCR sequence derives from a man under 40 in good health. The CDR3 loop is CASSKESGYYNEQFF. CDR3 DNA: TGTGCCAGCAGTAAGGAGTCAGGTTATTACAATGAGCAGTTCTTC.